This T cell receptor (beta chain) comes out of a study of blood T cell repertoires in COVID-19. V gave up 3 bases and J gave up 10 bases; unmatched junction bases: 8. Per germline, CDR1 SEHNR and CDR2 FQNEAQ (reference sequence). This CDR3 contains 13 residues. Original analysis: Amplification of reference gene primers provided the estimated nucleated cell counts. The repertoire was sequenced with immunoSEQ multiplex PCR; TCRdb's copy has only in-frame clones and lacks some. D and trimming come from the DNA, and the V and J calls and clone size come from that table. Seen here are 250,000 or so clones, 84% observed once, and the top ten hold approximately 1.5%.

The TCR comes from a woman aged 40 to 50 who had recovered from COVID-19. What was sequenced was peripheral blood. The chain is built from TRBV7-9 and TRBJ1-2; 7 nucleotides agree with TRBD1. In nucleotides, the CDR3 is TGTGCCAGCAGCTTTTCGACAGGGCCCCTCTACACCTTC. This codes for CASSFSTGPLYTF.